Below, one T cell receptor beta chain is given with its context. The sample belongs to a study of shared clonotypes between healthy human individuals. Study at large: In total, the donors were a couple of women and a few men aged 18 to 49. Plates per donor: three CD4 naive, three CD4 memory, two CD8 naive, one CD8 memory.

Clones were read by immunoSEQ multiplex PCR, and TCRdb kept only the in-frame ones, dropping some. The sample has around 600,000 clones, about 98% seen once. Naive-designated CD8 cells lacked CD45RO, were positively enriched for CCR7, and omitted terminally differentiated effector memory CD45RA+ cells. CDR1 is SGHDN and CDR2 is FVKESK in the germline V gene. The CDR3 has 15 amino acids. The V gene lost 5 bases and the J gene lost 4 bases, with 15 bases spanning the gap. Specimen: naive CD8+ T cells sorted from blood. The rearrangement links TRBV14 to TRBJ2-1, with D tentatively TRBD1 or TRBD2 (6 bases each). The receptor was isolated from a man in his thirties or forties in good health. The CDR3 coding sequence is TGTGCCAGCAGCTCGGAGGGGGTCGGATACAATGAGCAGTTCTTC. It encodes CASSSEGVGYNEQFF.